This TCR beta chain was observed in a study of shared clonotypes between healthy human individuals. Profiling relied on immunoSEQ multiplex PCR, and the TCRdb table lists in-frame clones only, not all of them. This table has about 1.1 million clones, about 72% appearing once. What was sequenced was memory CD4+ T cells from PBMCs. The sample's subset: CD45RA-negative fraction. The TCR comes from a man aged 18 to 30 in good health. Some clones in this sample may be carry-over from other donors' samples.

The CDR3 nucleotides are TGTGCCAGCAGCTTGGCTCCCGCGGGGATCCGCGAGCAGTACTTC. This encodes CASSLAPAGIREQYF. This rearrangement joins TRBV5-6 to TRBJ2-7; TRBD2 is a possible D gene (6 bases). The CDR3 loop spans 15 amino acids. Trimming removed 0 bases at V and 6 bases at J, with 16 bases between. Germline V lookup: CDR1 SGHDT, CDR2 YYEEEE.